Shown below are 3 T cell receptor beta chains from a single sample sequenced in a study of T cells in Graves' hyperthyroidism and ophthalmopathy. RNA transcripts yielded amplified TCR beta CDR3 regions. The HTBI primer set served for first-round RT-PCR of the TCR CDR3. TCRdb processed the multiplex PCR reads anew with MiXCR; each CDR3 protein has one entry. The top ten clones hold less than 35% of a sample with hundreds of thousands of distinct CDR3 sequences, 35% of them seen once. Material for sequencing was blood. Receptors were obtained from a woman between 40 and 50 years old with Graves' hyperthyroidism.

The V gene is TRBV3-1, the J gene TRBJ1-1; D uncertain. Germline CDR1 and CDR2: LGHDT and YNNKEL (reference sequence). The V end was cut by 1 base, the J end by 5 bases, with 11 bases between. This CDR3 has 14 residues. CDR3 coding DNA: TGTGCCAGCAGCCAAGTATTCACGGGAACTGAAGCTTTCTTT. Translation gives CASSQVFTGTEAFF.

CDR3 sequence (DNA): TGTGCCAGCAGTGGAAGGCCTCGGGACAATTACGTCGAGCAGTACTTC. Its protein is CASSGRPRDNYVEQYF. The gene calls are TRBV25-1 and TRBJ2-7, with D perhaps matching TRBD1 (6 bases). Trimming shortened V by 4 bases and J by 6 bases, and 22 bases separated the two germline ends. CDR3 length equals 16 residues. The germline V gene has CDR1 MGHDK and CDR2 SYGVNS.

This clonotype was picked up many times. V usage is TRBV15 and J usage is TRBJ1-2; TRBD1 matches at 8 bases. Germline V CDR1 and CDR2: LNHNV, YYDKDF (reference sequence). Germline trimming cut 0 bases from V and 2 bases from J; bases unmatched to any gene: 2. The CDR3 is 15 amino acids. In nucleotides, the CDR3 is TGTGCCACCAGCAGAGAAAGGACAGGGAACTATGGCTACACCTTC. This sequence encodes CATSRERTGNYGYTF. The variable domain in full, with the rest retrieved from reference TRBV15 and TRBJ1-2, is DAMVIQNPRYQVTQFGKPVTLSCSQTLNHNVMYWYQQKSSQAPKLLFHYYDKDFNNEADTPDNFQSRRPNTSFCFLDIRSPGLGDTAMYLCATSRERTGNYGYTFGSGTRLTVV.